This section outlines one TCR beta chain sequence together with its context. The germline V gene encodes CDR1 LGHNA and CDR2 YSLEER. Germline trimming cut 0 bases from V and 4 bases from J; bases unmatched to any gene: 11. The CDR3 extends over 18 amino acids. This sample was included in a study of T cells in tumors after PD-1 blockade. Across the study: Daily vismodegib 150 mg continued in a subset of anti-PD-1-treated patients.

The repertoire was sequenced with immunoSEQ multiplex PCR; TCRdb's copy has only in-frame clones and lacks some. Here the sample spans about 33,000 clones, over 75% being singletons. Tumor or blood genomic DNA was sequenced, with inputs of about 616 ng to 6,004 ng. The clonotype was recovered from a human donor with basal cell carcinoma. The chain is built from TRBV4-3 and TRBJ2-3, with 9 bases matching TRBD2. This specimen consisted of PBMCs, obtained before anti-PD-1 treatment. The CDR3 spells CASSQDWAGGPTPDTQYF. CDR3 bases: TGCGCCAGCAGCCAAGATTGGGCGGGAGGGCCGACCCCAGATACGCAGTATTTT.